Given below is one TCR beta chain in context. This sample stems from a study of blood T cell repertoires in COVID-19. Study background: Samples of COVID-19 (acute and convalescent) were obtained from the United States, Italy and Spain. PBMCs, B-cell-depleted T cells, or T cells were the source of the cDNA or gDNA that made up the material.

The CDR3 totals 15 residues. Trimming took 2 bases from V and 2 from J, leaving 12 bases between them. In germline, CDR1 is LNHNV, CDR2 YYDKDF (reference sequence). Original processing methods: Researchers report that nucleated cell counts were estimated from reference gene primer amplification. TCRdb's table, derived via immunoSEQ multiplex PCR, lists solely in-frame clones and lacks some. Clonal size and the V and J genes are those of that table, whereas D and trimming came from the DNA. The sample yields about 45,000 clones, 65% to 85% seen once. The sequence was obtained from a man older than 75 in a cohort sampled during active COVID-19. The sequencing input was peripheral blood. The gene calls are TRBV15 and TRBJ1-2; D call uncertain. The CDR3, as DNA: TGTGCCACCAGCAGATCACGGGCGGGGAACTATGGCTACACCTTC. Amino acids: CATSRSRAGNYGYTF.